Presented here are 25 T cell receptor beta chains from one specimen sequenced in a study of blood T cell repertoires in COVID-19. TCRdb keeps only in-frame clones here, not all; method: immunoSEQ multiplex PCR. The sample includes 14,000 or so clones, roughly 80% of them seen just once. The sequenced sample was peripheral blood. The receptor source for this set is a human donor in a cohort sampled during active COVID-19.

The genes are TRBV5-5 and TRBJ2-4; 9 bases fit TRBD1. CDR3 length: 15 residues. J lost 7 bases, V lost 2 bases, and 7 bases had no gene match. Germline values: CDR1 SGHKS, CDR2 YYEKEE (reference sequence). This chain's CDR3 is CASSFPTGGSNIQYF. The CDR3 DNA reads as TGTGCCAGCAGCTTCCCTACAGGGGGCTCGAACATTCAGTACTTC.

This chain connects TRBV6-6 to TRBJ1-3; D possibly corresponds to TRBD1 (6 bases). Trimming removed 4 bases at V and 0 bases at J, with 7 bases between. Germline V CDR1 and CDR2: MNHNY, SVGAGI (reference sequence). The CDR3 has 14 amino acids. The CDR3 DNA is TGTGCCAGCAGTTGGACAGCCTCTGGAAACACCATATATTTT. Translation: CASSWTASGNTIYF.

This chain joins TRBV4-1 and TRBJ2-1; 9 bases fit TRBD1. The trim removed 0 bases at V and 3 bases at J, leaving 12 bases unmatched. Germline CDR1 reads MGHRA; CDR2 reads YSYEKL. This CDR3 contains 19 residues. The CDR3 reads CASSQDWDRVSGIYNEQFF. The CDR3 bases are TGCGCCAGCAGCCAAGATTGGGACAGGGTTTCTGGTATCTACAATGAGCAGTTCTTC.

The chain has TRBV19 and TRBJ1-5, with unresolved D. The CDR3 runs to 14 residues. From germline, CDR1 is LNHDA and CDR2 SQIVND (reference sequence). V gave up 1 base and J gave up 0 bases, with 4 bases separating them. CDR3 residues: CASSIGYSNQPQHF. Here the CDR3 DNA reads TGTGCCAGTAGTATAGGCTATAGCAATCAGCCCCAGCATTTT.

The V and J genes are TRBV7-2 and TRBJ2-6, with 8 bases fitting TRBD1. Trimming removed 5 bases from V and 0 bases from J; junction bases left unmatched: 12. CDR3 length equals 19 residues. Germline CDR1 is SGHTA and CDR2 is FQGNSA. This chain's CDR3 is CASSPQRGRGLSGANVLTF. Written as DNA, the CDR3 is TGTGCCAGCAGCCCGCAACGGGGCAGGGGGCTCTCTGGGGCCAACGTCCTGACTTTC. Combining the CDR3 with reference TRBV7-2 and TRBJ2-6 gives the whole variable domain GAGVSQSPSNKVTEKGKDVELRCDPISGHTALYWYRQSLGQGLEFLIYFQGNSAPDKSGLPSDRFSAERTGGSVSTLTIQRTQQEDSAVYLCASSPQRGRGLSGANVLTFGAGSRLTVL.

CDR3 residues: CALQRSGGVQETQYF. The CDR3 DNA reads TGTGCACTTCAACGGAGCGGGGGGGTTCAAGAGACCCAGTACTTC. The chain recombines TRBV7-9 with TRBJ2-5, with 10 bases lining up with TRBD2. The CDR3 spans 15 residues. Germline assignment: CDR1 SEHNR and CDR2 FQNEAQ (reference sequence).

This chain links TRBV6-1 with TRBJ2-7; 9 nucleotides align to TRBD1. The V gene's germline CDR1 is MNHNS and CDR2 SASEGT. The junction had 13 bases not matched to a gene; V was cut back by 4 bases and J by 6 bases. This CDR3 has 16 residues. The CDR3 loop reads CASSGGTGTGFGEQYF. The CDR3 nucleotides are TGTGCCAGCAGTGGCGGTACCGGGACAGGGTTCGGCGAGCAGTACTTC.

The gene calls are TRBV15 and TRBJ1-1; maybe TRBD1 (6 bases). CDR1 LNHNV and CDR2 YYDKDF come from the germline V gene (reference sequence). The V and J ends lost 4 bases and 2 bases respectively, with 11 bases between them. CDR3 length: 14 amino acids. For the CDR3, the DNA is TGTGCCACCAGCACCCAGGGGAAAAACACTGAAGCTTTCTTT. Translated: CATSTQGKNTEAFF. The entire variable domain, with the rest obtained from reference TRBV15 and TRBJ1-1, is as follows: DAMVIQNPRYQVTQFGKPVTLSCSQTLNHNVMYWYQQKSSQAPKLLFHYYDKDFNNEADTPDNFQSRRPNTSFCFLDIRSPGLGDTAMYLCATSTQGKNTEAFFGQGTRLTVV.

The gene calls are TRBV6-2 or TRBV6-3 and TRBJ2-2; D is unresolved. Germline V gene lookup returns CDR1 MNHEY and CDR2 SVGEGT. V lost 5 bases to trimming and J lost 4 bases, with 17 bases between them. This CDR3 contains 16 residues. The CDR3 region has the DNA TGTGCCAGCAGTCCGCCCTCGTCCGGTCGCACCGGGGAGCTGTTTTTT. Residues: CASSPPSSGRTGELFF.

The V call is TRBV30, the J call TRBJ1-5; possibly TRBD1 for D (5 bases). Trimming left V 3 bases short and J 2 bases short, with 11 bases between. The germline gives CDR1 GTSNPN, CDR2 SVGIG (reference sequence). This CDR3 contains 14 residues. The CDR3 region has the DNA TGTGCCTGGAGACCAGACAGAGGCAATCAGCCCCAGCATTTT. Translated: CAWRPDRGNQPQHF.

The chain links TRBV7-9 to TRBJ1-6; 7 nucleotides match TRBD1. V lost 4 bases to trimming and J lost 7 bases; unmatched junction nucleotides: 4. Germline V gives CDR1 SEHNR, CDR2 FQNEAQ (reference sequence). This CDR3 is built from 14 residues. The CDR3 DNA sequence: TGTGCCAGCAGCTCGGGACAGACGAATTCACCCCTCCACTTT. It codes for CASSSGQTNSPLHF.

The V call is TRBV4-1, the J call TRBJ2-3, with 9 bases fitting TRBD2. The CDR3 contains 17 residues. Germline loops: CDR1 MGHRA, CDR2 YSYEKL. Trimming cost V 0 bases and J 2 bases; bases outside gene matches: 6. CDR3 DNA: TGCGCCAGCAGCCAAGACCCGGGCGGGGGGGACACAGATACGCAGTATTTT. Protein sequence: CASSQDPGGGDTDTQYF.

The chain has TRBV3-1 (or the pseudogene TRBV3-2) and TRBJ1-3; 8 positions match TRBD1. The CDR3 loop spans 19 amino acids. The germline gives CDR1 LGHDT, CDR2 YNNKEL (reference sequence). V gave up 0 bases and J gave up 2 bases; unmatched junction bases: 12. The CDR3 sequence is CASSQDCRRGQVPGNTIYF. CDR3 DNA sequence: TGTGCCAGCAGCCAAGATTGCAGGAGGGGACAGGTTCCTGGAAACACCATATATTTT.

This clone occurred once. J is TRBJ1-1 and V is TRBV29-1; D gene unclear. The CDR3 sequence is 12 residues long. In germline, CDR1 is SQVTM, CDR2 ANQGSEA. Trimming left V 5 bases short and J 1 base short, with 8 bases between. CDR3 DNA: TGCAGCGTTAAGAGACAGAACACTGAAGCTTTCTTT. Translating it yields CSVKRQNTEAFF.

V gene TRBV12-3 or TRBV12-4 combines with J gene TRBJ2-1; D is unresolved. The CDR3 length is 11 residues. V lost 6 bases, J lost 8 bases, and 8 bases lay in between. The CDR3 reads CASSRGYEQFF. The CDR3 nucleotides read TGTGCCAGCAGCCGAGGCTATGAGCAGTTCTTC.

This chain uses TRBV19 with TRBJ2-1; 7 positions agree with TRBD2. Trimming at V came to 9 bases and at J to 9 bases, leaving 17 bases not matched to a gene. The V gene's germline CDR1 is LNHDA and CDR2 SQIVND (reference sequence). CDR3 size: 15 residues. The CDR3 bases are TGTGCCAGCCAAGATGGGGGAGGGTATCGGGTTGAGCAGTTCTTC. It is translated as CASQDGGGYRVEQFF.

The chain joins TRBV9 to TRBJ2-3, with D perhaps matching TRBD1 (5 bases). CDR1 and CDR2 from the germline V gene are SGDLS and YYNGEE. The CDR3 spans 15 residues. V lost 2 bases to trimming and J lost 5 bases, with 15 bases between them. CDR3 loop: CASSVIDSKGDTQYF. The CDR3 coding sequence is TGTGCCAGCAGCGTCATTGACAGCAAGGGAGATACGCAGTATTTT.

The V and J genes are TRBV25-1 and TRBJ1-2; TRBD1 matches at 8 bases. Germline V gene data show CDR1 as MGHDK and CDR2 as SYGVNS. Trimming removed 5 bases from V and 4 bases from J; junction bases left unmatched: 6. The CDR3 covers 14 residues. In DNA form, the CDR3 reads TGTGCCAGCAGTAATACAGGGGGGGGCTATGGCTACACCTTC. Amino acid sequence: CASSNTGGGYGYTF.

The CDR3 spells CASSLGAIFMGRRSTDTQYF. CDR3 nucleotides: TGTGCCAGCAGCTTGGGGGCCATTTTTATGGGGAGAAGGAGCACAGATACGCAGTATTTT. The chain links TRBV5-4 to TRBJ2-3, with D tentatively TRBD2 (5 bases). In germline, CDR1 is SGHNT, CDR2 YYREEE (reference sequence). The V gene lost 0 bases and the J gene lost 0 bases, with 23 bases spanning the gap. CDR3 length: 20 residues.

The CDR3 DNA reads TGTGCCAGCAGTTACGAGGCGCACACTGAAGCTTTCTTT. Its translation: CASSYEAHTEAFF. V gene TRBV6-2 or TRBV6-3 combines with J gene TRBJ1-1; D gene unclear. The germline V gene encodes CDR1 MNHEY and CDR2 SVGEGT. Trimming cost V 2 bases and J 3 bases, with 7 bases left between them. CDR3 length equals 13 residues.

This clone was seen only a few times. The chain has TRBV2 and TRBJ2-2; a possible D gene is TRBD2 (6 bases). The CDR3 is 14 amino acids. Germline-derived CDR1 and CDR2 are SNHLY and FYNNEI. V was cut by 6 bases and J by 6 bases, with 14 bases left in between. CDR3 DNA: TGTGCCAGCAGCCGGGACCAGCGGGCCGGGGAGCTGTTTTTT. Its translation is CASSRDQRAGELFF.

This chain connects TRBV11-3 to TRBJ2-1; 14 nucleotides line up with TRBD2. Looked up from germline, CDR1 is SGHNT and CDR2 is YENEEA. The CDR3 consists of 15 residues. With 3 bases clipped from V and 7 bases from J, the junction kept 2 bases outside the gene matches. For the CDR3, the DNA is TGTGCCAGCAGCTTGGGGACTAGCGGGGGTAATGAGCAGTTCTTC. This translates into CASSLGTSGGNEQFF. Together with reference TRBV11-3 and TRBJ2-1, the CDR3 gives the full variable domain: EAGVVQSPRYKIIEKKQPVAFWCNPISGHNTLYWYLQNLGQGPELLIRYENEEAVDDSQLPKDRFSAERLKGVDSTLKIQPAELGDSAVYLCASSLGTSGGNEQFFGPGTRLTVL.

In its sample, this clone was seen once. The rearrangement joins TRBV6-5 to TRBJ1-2; D gene unclear. Germline V lookup: CDR1 MNHEY, CDR2 SVGAGI. V lost 6 bases, J lost 2 bases, and 13 bases lay in between. CDR3 length equals 14 residues. In DNA form, the CDR3 reads TGTGCCAGCAGACCTATATCCGGGAACTATGGCTACACCTTC. This codes for CASRPISGNYGYTF.

As concerns this clone: The same CDR3 can be traced to other DNA sequences in this sample. This rearrangement joins TRBV5-5 to TRBJ1-1; 9 bases line up with TRBD1. Germline assignment: CDR1 SGHKS and CDR2 YYEKEE (reference sequence). The J segment lost 0 bases and the V segment lost 2 bases, leaving 11 bases of the junction unmatched. The CDR3 has 18 residues. The CDR3 DNA is TGTGCCAGCAGCTTCTCTCTAACAGGGGGCATGGTGAACACTGAAGCTTTCTTT. Its translation: CASSFSLTGGMVNTEAFF. Full variable domain (missing parts from reference TRBV5-5 and TRBJ1-1): DAGVTQSPTHLIKTRGQQVTLRCSPISGHKSVSWYQQVLGQGPQFIFQYYEKEERGRGNFPDRFSARQFPNYSSELNVNALLLGDSALYLCASSFSLTGGMVNTEAFFGQGTRLTVV.

The J gene is TRBJ2-5, the V gene TRBV12-3 or TRBV12-4, with no clear D. The CDR3 is made up of 13 amino acids. Trimming took 3 bases from V and 2 from J, leaving 7 bases between them. Written as DNA, the CDR3 is TGTGCCAGCAGTTTTGGCAGTCAAGAGACCCAGTACTTC. Amino acids: CASSFGSQETQYF.